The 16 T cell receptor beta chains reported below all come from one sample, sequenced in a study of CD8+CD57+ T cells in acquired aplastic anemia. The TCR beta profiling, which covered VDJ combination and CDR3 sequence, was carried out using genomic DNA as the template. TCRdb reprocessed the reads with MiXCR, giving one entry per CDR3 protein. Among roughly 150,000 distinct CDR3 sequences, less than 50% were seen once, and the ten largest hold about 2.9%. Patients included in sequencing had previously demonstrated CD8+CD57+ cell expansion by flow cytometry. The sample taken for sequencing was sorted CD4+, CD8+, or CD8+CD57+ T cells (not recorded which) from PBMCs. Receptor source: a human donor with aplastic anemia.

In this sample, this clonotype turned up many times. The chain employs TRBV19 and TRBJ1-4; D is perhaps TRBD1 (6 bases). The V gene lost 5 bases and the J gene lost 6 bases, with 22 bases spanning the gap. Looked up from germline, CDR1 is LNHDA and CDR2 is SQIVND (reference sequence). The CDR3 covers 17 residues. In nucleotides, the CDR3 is TGTGCCAGTAGTCCGCGGCCCACGATCAAGGGGGATGAAAAACTGTTTTTT. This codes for CASSPRPTIKGDEKLFF.

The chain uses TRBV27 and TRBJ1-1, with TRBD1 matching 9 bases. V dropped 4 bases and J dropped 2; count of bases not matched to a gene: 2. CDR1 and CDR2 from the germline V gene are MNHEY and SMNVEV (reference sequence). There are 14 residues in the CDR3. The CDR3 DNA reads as TGTGCCAGCAGTTGGACAGGGGTAAACACTGAAGCTTTCTTT. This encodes CASSWTGVNTEAFF.

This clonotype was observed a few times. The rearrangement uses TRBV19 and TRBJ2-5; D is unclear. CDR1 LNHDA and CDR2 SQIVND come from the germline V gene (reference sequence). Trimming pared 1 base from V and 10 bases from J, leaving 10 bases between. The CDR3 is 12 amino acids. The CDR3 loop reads CASSIAGVVQYF. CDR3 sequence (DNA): TGTGCCAGTAGTATAGCGGGCGTGGTCCAGTACTTC. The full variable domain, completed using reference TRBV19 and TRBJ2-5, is DGGITQSPKYLFRKEGQNVTLSCEQNLNHDAMYWYRQDPGQGLRLIYYSQIVNDFQKGDIAEGYSVSREKKESFPLTVTSAQKNPTAFYLCASSIAGVVQYFGPGTRLLVL.

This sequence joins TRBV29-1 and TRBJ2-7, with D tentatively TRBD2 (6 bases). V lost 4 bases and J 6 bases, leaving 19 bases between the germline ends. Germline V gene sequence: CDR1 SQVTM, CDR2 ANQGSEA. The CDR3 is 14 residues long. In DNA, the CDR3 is TGCAGCGTTGTGGGGGGAAGGGATTGGTCCGAGCAGTACTTC. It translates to CSVVGGRDWSEQYF.

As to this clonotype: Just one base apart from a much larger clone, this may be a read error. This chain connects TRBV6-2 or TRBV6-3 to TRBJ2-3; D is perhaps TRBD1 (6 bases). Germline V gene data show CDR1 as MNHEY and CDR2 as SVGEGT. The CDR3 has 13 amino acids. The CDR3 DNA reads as TGTGCCAGCAGGACAGGACTCACAGATATGCAGTATTTT. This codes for CASRTGLTDMQYF.

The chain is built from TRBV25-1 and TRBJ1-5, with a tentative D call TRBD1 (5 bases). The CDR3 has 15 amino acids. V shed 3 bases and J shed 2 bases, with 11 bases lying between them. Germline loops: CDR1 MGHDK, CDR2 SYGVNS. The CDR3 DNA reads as TGTGCCAGCAGTGACAGGGCAATGGGCAATCAGCCCCAGCATTTT. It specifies CASSDRAMGNQPQHF.

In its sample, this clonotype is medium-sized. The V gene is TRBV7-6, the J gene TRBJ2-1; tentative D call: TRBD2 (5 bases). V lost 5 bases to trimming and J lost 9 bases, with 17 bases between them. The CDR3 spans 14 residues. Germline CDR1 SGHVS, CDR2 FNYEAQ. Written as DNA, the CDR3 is TGTGCCAGCAGCCCCTTTGGGAGTGTCAGTGAGCAGTTCTTC. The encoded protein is CASSPFGSVSEQFF.

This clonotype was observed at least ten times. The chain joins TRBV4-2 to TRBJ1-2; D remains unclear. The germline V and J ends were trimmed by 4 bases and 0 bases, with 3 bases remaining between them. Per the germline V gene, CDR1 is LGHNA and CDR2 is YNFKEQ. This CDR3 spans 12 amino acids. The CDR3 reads CASSPPNYGYTF. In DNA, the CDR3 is TGTGCCAGCAGCCCCCCTAACTATGGCTACACCTTC.

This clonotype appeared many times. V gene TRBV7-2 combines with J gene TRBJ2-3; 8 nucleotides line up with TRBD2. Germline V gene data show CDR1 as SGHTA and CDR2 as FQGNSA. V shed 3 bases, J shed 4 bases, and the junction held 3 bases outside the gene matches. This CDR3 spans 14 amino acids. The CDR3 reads CASSFGLASDTQYF. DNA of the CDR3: TGTGCCAGCAGCTTCGGACTAGCCTCAGATACGCAGTATTTT.

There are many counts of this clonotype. The CDR3 DNA sequence: TGTGCCAGCAGTGGGGGCACAGATACGCAGTATTTT. Amino acid sequence: CASSGGTDTQYF. The rearrangement uses TRBV7-3 and TRBJ2-3; D gene ambiguous. CDR3 length equals 12 residues. V lost 6 bases and J 1 base, leaving 5 bases between the germline ends. Germline CDR1 and CDR2: SGHTA and FQGTGA.

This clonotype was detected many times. CDR3: CASSPENSPLHF. The DNA of the CDR3 is TGCGCCAGCAGCCCAGAAAATTCACCCCTCCACTTT. The chain combines TRBV5-1 with TRBJ1-6; D uncertain. The germline V gene encodes CDR1 SGHRS and CDR2 YFSETQ. Trimming removed 4 bases at V and 7 bases at J, with 6 bases between. The CDR3 consists of 12 residues.

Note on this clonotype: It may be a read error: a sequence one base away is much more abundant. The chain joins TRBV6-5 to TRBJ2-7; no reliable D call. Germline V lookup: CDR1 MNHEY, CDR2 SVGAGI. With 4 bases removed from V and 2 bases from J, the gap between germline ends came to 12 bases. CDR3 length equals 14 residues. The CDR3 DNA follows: TGTGCCAGCAGTTCCCCTAGACCCCCCTACGAGCAGTACTTC. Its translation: CASSSPRPPYEQYF.

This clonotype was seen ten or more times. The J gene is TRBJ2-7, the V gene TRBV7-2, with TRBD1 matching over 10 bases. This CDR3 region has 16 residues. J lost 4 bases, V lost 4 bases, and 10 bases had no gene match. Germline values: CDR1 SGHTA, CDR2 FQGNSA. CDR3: CASSSDPGQGRYEQYF. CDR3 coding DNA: TGTGCCAGCAGCTCGGATCCGGGACAGGGGAGATACGAGCAGTACTTC.

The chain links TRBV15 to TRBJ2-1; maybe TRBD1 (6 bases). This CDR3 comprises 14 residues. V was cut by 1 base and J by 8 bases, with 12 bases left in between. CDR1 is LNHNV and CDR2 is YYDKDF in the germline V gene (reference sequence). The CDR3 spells CATSRVGDIDEQFF. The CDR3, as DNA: TGTGCCACCAGCAGAGTTGGGGACATTGATGAGCAGTTCTTC.

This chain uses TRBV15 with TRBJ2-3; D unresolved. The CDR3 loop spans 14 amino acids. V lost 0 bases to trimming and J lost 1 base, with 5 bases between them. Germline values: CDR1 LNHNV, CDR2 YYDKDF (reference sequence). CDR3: CATSRDRGTDTQYF. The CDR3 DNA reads TGTGCCACCAGCAGAGATCGGGGCACAGATACGCAGTATTTT.

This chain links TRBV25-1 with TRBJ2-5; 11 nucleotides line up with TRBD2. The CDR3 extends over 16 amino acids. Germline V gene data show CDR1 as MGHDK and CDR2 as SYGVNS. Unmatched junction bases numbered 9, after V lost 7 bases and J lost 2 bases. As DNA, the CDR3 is TGTGCCAGCACCGACAGGGGGACTAGCGGTCAAGAGACCCAGTACTTC. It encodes CASTDRGTSGQETQYF.